This T cell receptor beta chain was sequenced in a study of blood T cell repertoires in COVID-19. The method was immunoSEQ multiplex PCR; TCRdb's version includes in-frame clones alone and lacks a portion of them. The sample records about 190,000 clones, around 84% being singletons. V was trimmed by 3 bases and J by 4 bases, leaving 16 bases between them. Germline loops: CDR1 SGDLS, CDR2 YYNGEE. CDR3 length: 15 residues. Recovered status applied to Cohort 3 donors who had two consecutive negative PCRs. It also applied to those with clearance or with symptom resolution. Sequenced: PBMCs or T cells enriched from blood (not recorded which). The V gene is TRBV9, the J gene TRBJ2-5, with D maybe TRBD2 (6 bases). The sequence came from a woman younger than 45 who had recovered from COVID-19. CDR3 nucleotide sequence: TGTGCCAGCAGCGGCGGGACCCGGGGAGCAGAGACCCAGTACTTC. Translation gives CASSGGTRGAETQYF.